This T cell receptor (beta chain) was obtained from a study of beta chain features in type 1 diabetes. Whole-study context: Cell yields, age and gender were similar between patients and healthy donors.

The sample holds a few counts of this clone. Its antigen is unknown. Expressed TCRB transcripts were sequenced after all isolated RNA was converted to cDNA. Some clones are missing from TCRdb's copy, which holds only in-frame ones; the method was immunoSEQ multiplex PCR. The data show under 200,000 clones, roughly 9% seen once. The germline CDR1 and CDR2 sequences are SGHTA and FQGNSA. The CDR3 totals 16 residues. V shed 5 bases and J shed 4 bases, with 15 bases lying between them. Study findings and constraints: In all four CD4+ subsets, TCRB CDR3 length was significantly, moderately reduced in type 1 diabetes.

Source material: central memory CD4+ T cells from blood. The receptor comes from a woman aged 18-29 years in good health. The chain employs TRBV7-2 and TRBJ2-6, with D possibly matching TRBD1 (5 bases). In DNA form, the CDR3 reads TGTGCCAGCAGCCCGCAGGCAGGGCCCGGGGCCAACGTCCTGACTTTC. Amino acid sequence: CASSPQAGPGANVLTF.